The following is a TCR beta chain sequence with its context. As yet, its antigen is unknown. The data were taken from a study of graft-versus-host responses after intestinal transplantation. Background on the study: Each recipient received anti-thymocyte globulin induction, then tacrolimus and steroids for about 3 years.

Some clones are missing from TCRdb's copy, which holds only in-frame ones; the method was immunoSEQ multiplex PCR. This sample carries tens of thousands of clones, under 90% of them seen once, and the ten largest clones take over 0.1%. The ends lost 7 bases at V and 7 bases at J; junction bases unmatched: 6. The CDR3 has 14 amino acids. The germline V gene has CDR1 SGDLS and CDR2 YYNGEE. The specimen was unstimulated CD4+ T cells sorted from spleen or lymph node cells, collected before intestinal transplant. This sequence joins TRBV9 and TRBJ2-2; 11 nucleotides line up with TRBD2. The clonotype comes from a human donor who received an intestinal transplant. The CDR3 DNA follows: TGTGCCAGCTCTAGCGGGGGGCCTAACGGGGAGCTGTTTTTT. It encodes CASSSGGPNGELFF.